These T cell receptor beta chains were read from a single sample in a study of blood T cell repertoires in COVID-19. The method was immunoSEQ multiplex PCR; TCRdb's version includes in-frame clones alone and lacks a portion of them. The sample holds more than 200,000 clones, 70% to 90% seen once. The specimen was peripheral blood. The origin of the receptors is a man in his thirties or forties with active or convalescent COVID-19. Both conserved end residues are part of each CDR3. The order of the fields is V gene, CDR3 protein.

TRBV6-5,CASSRTGDQPQHF
TRBV9,CASTAGGLPGNTIYF
TRBV10-2,CASSEGQGHGYTF
TRBV13,CASSLGRTGNTGELFF
TRBV7-9,CASRPTGANYNSPLHF
TRBV7-7,CASSTTRGTNTGELFF
TRBV11-2,CASSFLSSGQGYWGYGYTF
TRBV19,CASSADRAGTSGKLFF
TRBV2,CASSFRGKSNQPQHF
TRBV2,CASSPPEANSPLHF
TRBV6-5,CASSYGLAGGFYEQYF
TRBV7-2,CASSLAGPGEQFF